The 22 T cell receptor beta chains presented below share a single source sample, sequenced in a study of T cells in tuberculosis. TCRdb's table, derived via immunoSEQ multiplex PCR, lists solely in-frame clones and lacks some. The sample consists of about 88,000 clones, more than 75% of them appearing once. Cells were sorted from thawed PBMC rested overnight and stained with GMM-loaded CD1B tetramer, viability dye and anti-CD3. C32 glucose monomycolate from Rhodococcus equi was loaded onto the CD1B tetramers. Sequencing input: CD1b-GMM tetramer-negative cells sorted from PBMCs. The source of these receptors is an adult woman with latent tuberculosis.

J is TRBJ2-7 and V is TRBV18; the match to TRBD2 covers 9 bases. Germline V gives CDR1 KGHSH, CDR2 LQKENI. V lost 0 bases to trimming and J lost 3 bases; unmatched junction nucleotides: 3. The CDR3 contains 15 residues. The CDR3 region is CASSPPTSGFYEQYF. The CDR3 DNA follows: TGTGCCAGCTCACCACCGACTAGCGGATTCTACGAGCAGTACTTC.

The genes are TRBV30 and TRBJ2-2; 9 bases map to TRBD1. The CDR3 runs 16 residues. V gave up 5 bases and J gave up 7 bases; unmatched junction bases: 14. The germline V gene has CDR1 GTSNPN and CDR2 SVGIG (reference sequence). CDR3 in DNA: TGTGCCTGGGCCCTGGGACAGGGTATATTATTCGGGGAGCTGTTTTTT. Protein product: CAWALGQGILFGELFF.

This chain connects TRBV6-1 to TRBJ2-7, with 10 nucleotides matching TRBD2. V dropped 6 bases and J dropped 1; count of bases not matched to a gene: 3. Germline CDR1 and CDR2: MNHNS and SASEGT. This CDR3 contains 14 residues. The chain's CDR3 is CASRPSGGSYEQYV. CDR3 DNA: TGTGCCAGCAGGCCTAGCGGGGGTTCCTACGAGCAGTACGTC.

CDR3 sequence: CASSVHGEQFF. For the CDR3, the DNA is TGTGCCAGCAGCGTGCACGGTGAGCAGTTCTTC. The J gene is TRBJ2-1, the V gene TRBV7-2; D remains unclear. V was shortened by 5 bases and J by 9 bases, with 8 bases between the two germline ends. The CDR3 spans 11 residues. The germline V gene encodes CDR1 SGHTA and CDR2 FQGNSA.

The rearrangement uses TRBV14 and TRBJ1-1, with D maybe TRBD1 (5 bases). The CDR3 runs 14 residues. Germline V lookup: CDR1 SGHDN, CDR2 FVKESK. V was shortened by 5 bases and J by 5 bases, with 15 bases between the two germline ends. CDR3 amino acids: CASSNRRGETEAFF. The CDR3, as DNA: TGTGCCAGCAGCAACCGGCGGGGGGAGACTGAAGCTTTCTTT.

The V gene is TRBV6-6, the J gene TRBJ1-5; D not certain. The length of the CDR3 is 15 residues. V lost 2 bases to trimming and J lost 1 base, with 9 bases between them. Germline CDR1 reads MNHNY; CDR2 reads SVGAGI (reference sequence). The CDR3 loop reads CASSYEFSSNQPQHF. CDR3 DNA: TGTGCCAGCAGTTACGAGTTTTCGAGCAATCAGCCCCAGCATTTT.

The chain is built from TRBV6-5 and TRBJ2-5; D unresolved. Per germline, CDR1 MNHEY and CDR2 SVGAGI. V lost 5 bases and J 0 bases, leaving 10 bases between the germline ends. This CDR3 comprises 14 residues. In DNA form, the CDR3 reads TGTGCCAGCAGTCAGTGGGCTAACCAAGAGACCCAGTACTTC. The encoded protein is CASSQWANQETQYF.

The chain uses TRBV6-5 and TRBJ1-1; possibly TRBD1 for D (5 bases). V lost 0 bases and J lost 8, with 7 bases in between. Germline CDR1 is MNHEY and CDR2 is SVGAGI. This CDR3 contains 12 residues. The CDR3 here is CASSYSGGEAFF. For the CDR3, the DNA is TGTGCCAGCAGTTACTCGGGGGGAGAAGCTTTCTTT.

This clone was seen only once. The chain combines TRBV27 with TRBJ2-2; 10 positions agree with TRBD2. This CDR3 has 13 residues. Trimming cost V 9 bases and J 6 bases; bases outside gene matches: 4. In germline, CDR1 is MNHEY, CDR2 SMNVEV (reference sequence). Here the CDR3 reads CASGLAVPGELFF. DNA for the CDR3: TGTGCCAGTGGACTAGCGGTGCCCGGGGAGCTGTTTTTT.

V is TRBV15 and J is TRBJ1-1; D unclear. This CDR3 is 13 amino acids long. Germline CDR1 and CDR2: LNHNV and YYDKDF (reference sequence). Deletions cut 0 bases from V and 6 bases from J, with 8 bases between. CDR3 amino acids: CATSRDLAAEAFF. As DNA, the CDR3 is TGTGCCACCAGCAGAGATCTGGCCGCTGAAGCTTTCTTT.

The rearrangement uses TRBV4-2 and TRBJ1-3; 8 bases map to TRBD1. Germline values: CDR1 LGHNA, CDR2 YNFKEQ. CDR3 length: 16 residues. Trimming took 1 base from V and 2 from J; bases not matched to a gene: 4. The CDR3 loop is CASSQARTGTGNTIYF. CDR3 nucleotide sequence: TGTGCCAGCAGCCAAGCTCGGACAGGGACTGGAAACACCATATATTTT.

V and J are TRBV5-1 and TRBJ2-3, with 10 bases lining up with TRBD2. This CDR3 contains 16 residues. The trim removed 1 base at V and 3 bases at J, leaving 5 bases unmatched. CDR1 is SGHRS, CDR2 YFSETQ, per germline. Written as DNA, the CDR3 is TGCGCCAGCAGCTTGATGGCTAGCGGGGGAACAGATACGCAGTATTTT. Residues: CASSLMASGGTDTQYF.

J is TRBJ2-7 and V is TRBV7-9, with no clear D. Deletions cut 1 base from V and 3 bases from J, with 19 bases between. Per germline, CDR1 SEHNR and CDR2 FQNEAQ (reference sequence). The CDR3 sequence is 17 residues long. This chain's CDR3 is CASSLGRFTLQDYEQYV. CDR3 sequence (DNA): TGTGCCAGCAGCTTAGGTCGTTTTACATTACAAGACTACGAGCAGTACGTC.

The chain recombines TRBV19 with TRBJ1-5, with 8 bases that match TRBD1. Germline trimming cut 1 base from V and 1 base from J; bases unmatched to any gene: 9. Germline assignment: CDR1 LNHDA and CDR2 SQIVND (reference sequence). There are 18 residues in the CDR3. The CDR3 sequence: CASSIGLRGRGSNQPQHF. The CDR3 nucleotides read TGTGCCAGTAGTATAGGCCTCAGGGGGCGCGGGAGCAATCAGCCCCAGCATTTT.

This clone came up a few times. The chain carries TRBV28 and TRBJ1-4; 9 positions agree with TRBD1. The V segment lost 6 bases and the J segment 7 bases; nucleotides outside the gene matches: 6. The CDR3 has 14 residues. Germline-derived CDR1 and CDR2 are MDHEN and SYDVKM. CDR3 amino acids: CASRQDRGVEKLFF. The CDR3 coding sequence is TGTGCCAGCAGACAGGACAGGGGAGTTGAAAAACTGTTTTTT.

The chain has TRBV6-1 and TRBJ1-5, with D perhaps TRBD1 (5 bases). V shed 6 bases and J shed 2 bases, with 11 bases lying between them. This CDR3 is built from 14 residues. CDR1 MNHNS and CDR2 SASEGT come from the germline V gene. CDR3 protein: CASRDQGGNQPQHF. Written as DNA, the CDR3 is TGTGCCAGCAGAGATCAGGGTGGCAATCAGCCCCAGCATTTT.

The chain is built from TRBV15 and TRBJ1-4; D is possibly TRBD1 (5 bases). With 5 bases removed from V and 8 bases from J, the gap between germline ends came to 18 bases. The CDR3 consists of 15 residues. Germline values: CDR1 LNHNV, CDR2 YYDKDF (reference sequence). The CDR3 sequence: CATSGGGALEEKLFF. The CDR3 region has the DNA TGTGCCACCAGCGGCGGAGGGGCTCTGGAAGAAAAACTGTTTTTT.

The rearrangement links TRBV9 to TRBJ2-2, with 7 bases identical to TRBD2. The junction had 3 bases not matched to a gene; V was cut back by 4 bases and J by 0 bases. The CDR3 is 15 amino acids. In germline, CDR1 is SGDLS, CDR2 YYNGEE. This chain's CDR3 is CASSISGANTGELFF. In nucleotides, the CDR3 is TGTGCCAGCAGCATAAGCGGGGCGAACACCGGGGAGCTGTTTTTT.

This chain connects TRBV14 to TRBJ1-1, with 8 bases identical to TRBD1. CDR1 is SGHDN and CDR2 is FVKESK in the germline V gene. This CDR3 region has 16 residues. V lost 4 bases to trimming and J lost 3 bases; unmatched junction nucleotides: 10. The CDR3 DNA follows: TGTGCCAGCAGCCCACACACAGGGGGTACCCACACTGAAGCTTTCTTT. Protein: CASSPHTGGTHTEAFF.

This chain connects TRBV19 to TRBJ1-1; perhaps TRBD1 as D (6 bases). The germline V and J ends were trimmed by 6 bases and 6 bases, with 17 bases remaining between them. Per germline, CDR1 LNHDA and CDR2 SQIVND (reference sequence). The length of the CDR3 is 14 residues. CDR3 in DNA: TGTGCCAGTAGAACACAGGGCCTGTCTTCTGAAGCTTTCTTT. Translating gives CASRTQGLSSEAFF.

This chain uses TRBV2 with TRBJ1-1; D possibly corresponds to TRBD1 (6 bases). The length of the CDR3 is 14 residues. V dropped 6 bases and J dropped 4 bases, with 15 bases sitting between them. Germline lookup yields CDR1 SNHLY and CDR2 FYNNEI. CDR3 sequence reads: CASSAGVRVTEAFF. CDR3 DNA sequence: TGTGCCAGCAGCGCAGGGGTAAGGGTCACTGAAGCTTTCTTT.

The CDR3 protein is CASIPGGGFNEQFF. In DNA form, the CDR3 reads TGTGCCAGCATCCCCGGTGGAGGGTTCAATGAGCAGTTCTTC. This sequence joins TRBV7-2 and TRBJ2-1; a weak D match, TRBD2 (6 bases). CDR3 length: 14 residues. Trimming removed 7 bases from V and 6 bases from J, with 16 bases in between. CDR1 and CDR2 (germline): SGHTA, FQGNSA.